These 24 T cell receptor beta chains came from one sample sequenced in a study of cytomegalovirus exposure and HLA in healthy donors. Primers included in the PCR were 60 Vbeta and 13 Jbeta primers. Sequencing was performed with immunoSEQ multiplex PCR; in TCRdb, only in-frame clones are kept and a portion is missing. The sample lists around 130,000 clones, around 80% occurring once. The sample taken for sequencing was PBMCs. Receptors were obtained from a woman between 40 and 50 years old in good health and CMV-seronegative.

For the CDR3, the DNA is TGTGCCAGCAGTTCGGGAGGGGGAGACAATTCACCCCTCCACTTT. This encodes CASSSGGGDNSPLHF. The chain couples TRBV25-1 to TRBJ1-6; D possibly corresponds to TRBD1 (6 bases). Germline CDR1 reads MGHDK; CDR2 reads SYGVNS. This CDR3 spans 15 amino acids. Trimming removed 5 bases from V and 7 bases from J, with 15 bases in between.

This clone was observed a single time. The chain has TRBV10-3 and TRBJ1-4; TRBD1 aligns across 7 bases. With 6 bases clipped from V and 7 bases from J, the junction kept 5 bases outside the gene matches. The CDR3 spans 13 residues. Germline V lookup: CDR1 ENHRY, CDR2 SYGVKD. The CDR3 bases are TGTGCCATCAGCGACAGGGAGATTGAAAAACTGTTTTTT. It translates to CAISDREIEKLFF.

CDR3 DNA sequence: TGTGCCAGCAGCCTATTGGACAGTCCAACAGATACGCAGTATTTT. It is translated as CASSLLDSPTDTQYF. The chain carries TRBV7-2 and TRBJ2-3; a possible D gene is TRBD1 (6 bases). The CDR3 totals 15 residues. CDR1 is SGHTA, CDR2 FQGNSA, per germline. The V and J ends lost 5 bases and 3 bases respectively, with 15 bases between them.

The chain employs TRBV27 and TRBJ2-2, with 8 bases that match TRBD2. The CDR3 sequence is 17 residues long. J was trimmed by 3 bases and V by 5 bases; bases with no gene match: 11. In germline, CDR1 is MNHEY, CDR2 SMNVEV (reference sequence). CDR3 DNA sequence: TGTGCCAGCAGTCACCGACTGGCGGGAGGCTACACCGGGGAGCTGTTTTTT. It translates to CASSHRLAGGYTGELFF.

The chain carries TRBV28 and TRBJ1-5; the match to TRBD1 covers 9 bases. V lost 5 bases to trimming and J lost 2 bases; unmatched junction nucleotides: 10. This CDR3 is 17 amino acids long. The germline V gene encodes CDR1 MDHEN and CDR2 SYDVKM. The CDR3 bases are TGTGCCAGCAGTGGGGCTTGGGGACAGGGTGGCAATCAGCCCCAGCATTTT. It is translated as CASSGAWGQGGNQPQHF.

This chain joins TRBV18 and TRBJ2-3, with D unresolved. CDR1 and CDR2 (germline): KGHSH, LQKENI. Trimming stripped 3 bases from V and 3 bases from J, with 10 bases between. CDR3 length equals 14 residues. The chain's CDR3 is CASSPPVATDTQYF. The CDR3 nucleotides are TGTGCCAGCTCACCGCCCGTGGCTACAGATACGCAGTATTTT.

The gene calls are TRBV5-1 and TRBJ2-7; 16 bases fit TRBD2. V was clipped by 4 bases and J by 2 bases; unmatched bases: 9. This CDR3 spans 18 amino acids. CDR1 SGHRS and CDR2 YFSETQ come from the germline V gene. The CDR3: CASSPAGTSGRAAYEQYF. The CDR3 nucleotides read TGCGCCAGCAGCCCCGCGGGGACTAGCGGGAGGGCGGCCTACGAGCAGTACTTC.

Of note for this clone: At one end the junction does not follow the germline gene, possibly because of a read error. The rearrangement links TRBV28 to TRBJ2-7; 11 bases are a match to TRBD1. Germline V gene data show CDR1 as MDHEN and CDR2 as SYDVKM. This CDR3 has 17 residues. CDR3 in DNA: TGTGCCAGCAGCTTATGGGGATCCGGGACAGGGGGCTACGAGCAGTACTTC. As protein: CASSLWGSGTGGYEQYF.

The V call is TRBV19, the J call TRBJ2-5; a weak D match, TRBD1 (5 bases). Germline CDR1 LNHDA, CDR2 SQIVND (reference sequence). V shed 1 base and J shed 4 bases, with 13 bases lying between them. CDR3 length equals 15 residues. The CDR3, as DNA: TGTGCCAGTAGTATAGGGGGCATGGGCACAGAGACCCAGTACTTC. Translating it yields CASSIGGMGTETQYF.

This chain connects TRBV11-3 to TRBJ2-2; perhaps TRBD1 as D (6 bases). In germline, CDR1 is SGHNT, CDR2 YENEEA. The CDR3 contains 14 residues. V lost 2 bases and J 5 bases, leaving 9 bases between the germline ends. The CDR3 coding sequence is TGTGCCAGCAGCTTAAATCAGGGGACCGGGGAGCTGTTTTTT. Residues: CASSLNQGTGELFF.

This clone was picked up a small number of times. This chain joins TRBV4-1 and TRBJ2-2; 9 bases line up with TRBD1. CDR1 MGHRA and CDR2 YSYEKL come from the germline V gene. V was pared by 2 bases and J by 1 base, with 2 bases of the junction left unmatched. The CDR3 length is 16 residues. The DNA of the CDR3 is TGCGCCAGCAGCCAACTGGACAGGGGGAACACCGGGGAGCTGTTTTTT. Amino acid sequence: CASSQLDRGNTGELFF.

V gene TRBV5-4 combines with J gene TRBJ1-6; TRBD1 matches 7 bases. CDR1 SGHNT and CDR2 YYREEE come from the germline V gene (reference sequence). The length of the CDR3 is 18 residues. The V and J ends lost 3 bases and 0 bases, in that order; junction bases with no gene match: 9. Written as DNA, the CDR3 is TGTGCCAGCAGCTCCTTGGGGACAGCGAGCTCCTATAATTCACCCCTCCACTTT. It encodes CASSSLGTASSYNSPLHF.

The chain has TRBV7-2 and TRBJ2-7; 8 bases match TRBD2. This CDR3 spans 15 amino acids. Germline lookup yields CDR1 SGHTA and CDR2 FQGNSA. J was trimmed by 4 bases and V by 1 base; bases with no gene match: 6. CDR3 nucleotide sequence: TGTGCCAGCAGCTTAGAAGCCAGCGGGAGTTACGAGCAGTACTTC. Its protein is CASSLEASGSYEQYF.

The gene calls are TRBV4-1 and TRBJ2-7; 11 nucleotides agree with TRBD2. The CDR3 is made up of 15 amino acids. CDR1 and CDR2 from the germline V gene are MGHRA and YSYEKL. V shed 4 bases, J shed 3 bases, and the junction held 5 bases outside the gene matches. In nucleotides, the CDR3 is TGCGCCAGCAGCCCGACGACTAGCGGGGTCTACGAGCAGTACTTC. Translation gives CASSPTTSGVYEQYF.

J is TRBJ1-5 and V is TRBV5-5; D gene ambiguous. The CDR3 runs 16 residues. V lost 1 base and J lost 0, with 11 bases in between. Germline lookup yields CDR1 SGHKS and CDR2 YYEKEE (reference sequence). In nucleotides, the CDR3 is TGTGCCAGCAGCTTGATCGTGGCGGATAGCAATCAGCCCCAGCATTTT. This codes for CASSLIVADSNQPQHF.

The CDR3 is CASSFRVLVRLDNEQFF. The CDR3 DNA reads TGTGCCAGCAGCTTTCGGGTACTAGTGAGGTTGGACAATGAGCAGTTCTTC. The chain recombines TRBV7-9 with TRBJ2-1; TRBD2 is a possible D gene (5 bases). Germline V lookup: CDR1 SEHNR, CDR2 FQNEAQ (reference sequence). This CDR3 is built from 17 residues. The V and J ends lost 3 bases and 5 bases respectively, with 20 bases between them.

V usage is TRBV5-1 and J usage is TRBJ1-1; 12 bases line up with TRBD1. The CDR3 extends over 14 amino acids. V lost 4 bases and J lost 9; bases outside the gene matches: 7. The germline V gene encodes CDR1 SGHRS and CDR2 YFSETQ. The CDR3 loop is CASSSGTGGFQAFF. The CDR3 nucleotides read TGCGCCAGCAGCAGCGGGACAGGGGGCTTCCAAGCTTTCTTT. Using reference TRBV5-1 and TRBJ1-1 for the parts outside the CDR3, the full variable domain is KAGVTQTPRYLIKTRGQQVTLSCSPISGHRSVSWYQQTPGQGLQFLFEYFSETQRNKGNFPGRFSGRQFSNSRSEMNVSTLELGDSALYLCASSSGTGGFQAFFGQGTRLTVV.

V and J are TRBV19 and TRBJ2-1, with D perhaps matching TRBD1 (6 bases). CDR1 LNHDA and CDR2 SQIVND come from the germline V gene (reference sequence). V was clipped by 5 bases and J by 8 bases, with 13 bases between them. The CDR3 is made up of 13 amino acids. The CDR3 region is CASSRDISYEQFF. The CDR3 nucleotides read TGTGCCAGTAGTCGGGACATCAGCTATGAGCAGTTCTTC.

V gene TRBV11-2 combines with J gene TRBJ1-3, with 8 bases aligning to TRBD1. The V gene end was trimmed by 4 bases and the J gene end by 6 bases; junction bases not matched to a gene: 8. The CDR3 covers 15 residues. Germline V gene sequence: CDR1 SGHAT, CDR2 FQNNGV. The CDR3 region has the DNA TGTGCCAGCAGCTCCCGGCAGGGGGCTTTAAACACCATATATTTT. Amino acid sequence: CASSSRQGALNTIYF.

The V gene is TRBV27, the J gene TRBJ1-6; TRBD1 is a possible D gene (5 bases). The CDR3 contains 17 residues. V was shortened by 8 bases and J by 7 bases, with 24 bases between the two germline ends. Germline V gene data show CDR1 as MNHEY and CDR2 as SMNVEV (reference sequence). The CDR3 nucleotides read TGTGCCAGCCATAAATTTAGGTTAGGGGTTGGGAATTCACCCCTCCACTTT. It translates to CASHKFRLGVGNSPLHF.

The chain recombines TRBV27 with TRBJ2-3; tentatively, D is TRBD2 (6 bases). With 2 bases removed from V and 1 base from J, the gap between germline ends came to 13 bases. The germline V gene encodes CDR1 MNHEY and CDR2 SMNVEV (reference sequence). The CDR3 extends over 16 amino acids. The CDR3 DNA reads TGTGCCAGCAGTTTACCCCCAACGGGGGGCACAGATACGCAGTATTTT. Its translation is CASSLPPTGGTDTQYF.

This clone turned up a few times. The chain employs TRBV7-9 and TRBJ2-1; no clear D gene. Between the trimmed V and J ends, which lost 5 bases and 6 bases, there was a span of 8 bases. Germline V lookup: CDR1 SEHNR, CDR2 FQNEAQ (reference sequence). The CDR3 has 12 residues. The CDR3 DNA sequence: TGTGCCAGCAGCCAGAACCGCAATGAGCAGTTCTTC. Its translation is CASSQNRNEQFF. The variable domain in full, with the rest retrieved from reference TRBV7-9 and TRBJ2-1, is DTGVSQNPRHKITKRGQNVTFRCDPISEHNRLYWYRQTLGQGPEFLTYFQNEAQLEKSRLLSDRFSAERPKGSFSTLEIQRTEQGDSAMYLCASSQNRNEQFFGPGTRLTVL.

This chain joins TRBV7-9 and TRBJ1-1, with TRBD1 identical over 10 bases. Germline CDR1 reads SEHNR; CDR2 reads FQNEAQ (reference sequence). V gave up 3 bases and J gave up 4 bases; unmatched junction bases: 2. This CDR3 is built from 14 residues. CDR3 protein: CASSLGTGVTEAFF. The CDR3 DNA reads as TGTGCCAGCAGCTTGGGGACAGGGGTCACTGAAGCTTTCTTT.

The V and J genes are TRBV25-1 and TRBJ1-1; 8 bases are shared with TRBD1. The germline gives CDR1 MGHDK, CDR2 SYGVNS. The CDR3 is 17 amino acids. Trimming cost V 7 bases and J 0 bases; bases outside gene matches: 13. Here the CDR3 DNA reads TGTGCCAGCAAGGGTGAAGATGGACAGGGCATGAACACTGAAGCTTTCTTT. Translated, it gives CASKGEDGQGMNTEAFF.